Below are 6 T cell receptor beta chains sequenced from a single sample in a study of cytomegalovirus exposure and HLA in healthy donors. Generated by immunoSEQ multiplex PCR, the TCRdb table keeps only in-frame clones and is missing some. The sample lists some 80,000 clones; roughly 95% were seen once. The sequencing input was PBMCs. The receptor source for this set is a woman aged 18-30 years in good health and CMV-seronegative.

This clone was observed a single time. The rearrangement joins TRBV5-6 to TRBJ2-1; D ambiguous. The CDR3 has 14 residues. Germline CDR1 SGHDT, CDR2 YYEEEE. The V and J ends lost 2 bases and 6 bases respectively, with 12 bases between them. The CDR3 loop is CASSLNLDSNEQFF. As DNA, the CDR3 is TGTGCCAGCAGCTTAAATCTAGATTCCAATGAGCAGTTCTTC. The entire variable domain, with the rest obtained from reference TRBV5-6 and TRBJ2-1, is as follows: DAGVTQSPTHLIKTRGQQVTLRCSPKSGHDTVSWYQQALGQGPQFIFQYYEEEERQRGNFPDRFSGHQFPNYSSELNVNALLLGDSALYLCASSLNLDSNEQFFGPGTRLTVL.

The chain couples TRBV30 to TRBJ1-2; D not certain. This CDR3 contains 15 residues. Trimming cost V 1 base and J 8 bases, with 20 bases left between them. The germline V gene has CDR1 GTSNPN and CDR2 SVGIG (reference sequence). CDR3 in DNA: TGTGCCTGGAGTGATGGACGGTCCGGGGTTGGGGGCTACACCTTC. The encoded protein is CAWSDGRSGVGGYTF.

This chain uses TRBV5-8 with TRBJ2-2; 7 nucleotides match TRBD2. With V trimmed by 3 bases and J by 3 bases, 5 bases remained unmatched. The CDR3 is 15 amino acids. CDR1 is SGHTS, CDR2 YDEGEE, per germline. The CDR3 DNA reads TGTGCCAGCAGCTCAGGGACTACATACACCGGGGAGCTGTTTTTT. Translated: CASSSGTTYTGELFF. Filled out from reference TRBV5-8 and TRBJ2-2, the complete variable domain reads EAGVTQSPTHLIKTRGQQATLRCSPISGHTSVYWYQQALGLGLQFLLWYDEGEERNRGNFPPRFSGRQFPNYSSELNVNALELEDSALYLCASSSGTTYTGELFFGEGSRLTVL.

The chain uses TRBV10-3 and TRBJ2-1, with 8 bases identical to TRBD1. V shed 6 bases, J shed 1 base, and the junction held 2 bases outside the gene matches. CDR1 and CDR2 (germline): ENHRY, SYGVKD. The length of the CDR3 is 14 residues. In DNA, the CDR3 is TGTGCCATCAGGGGACAGGATTCCTACAATGAGCAGTTCTTC. Its protein product is CAIRGQDSYNEQFF.

The chain combines TRBV9 with TRBJ2-7, with 11 bases lining up with TRBD2. With 0 bases clipped from V and 5 bases from J, the junction kept 7 bases outside the gene matches. This CDR3 comprises 16 residues. The germline V gene has CDR1 SGDLS and CDR2 YYNGEE. This CDR3 is CASSVGGTSGSHEQYF. The CDR3 region has the DNA TGTGCCAGCAGCGTAGGTGGTACTAGCGGGAGTCACGAGCAGTACTTC.

The chain links TRBV11-2 to TRBJ1-5; D may be TRBD1 (6 bases). This CDR3 has 14 amino acids. CDR1 and CDR2 from the germline V gene are SGHAT and FQNNGV. V lost 5 bases and J 6 bases, leaving 14 bases between the germline ends. CDR3 in amino acids: CASSRGGRAQPQHF. The CDR3 DNA follows: TGTGCCAGCAGCCGGGGGGGCAGGGCTCAGCCCCAGCATTTT.